This TCR beta chain emerged from a study of PD-1 blockade in classical Hodgkin lymphoma (dated by TCRdb to the early 2020s). With regard to the full study: Nivolumab dosing was 3 mg/kg intravenously every 2 weeks, continuing until either disease progression or unacceptable toxicity. To define a peripheral blood immune signature of response to PD-1 blockade in classical Hodgkin lymphoma, the study combined TCR beta sequencing with CyTOF.

Remarks on this clone: Its specific antigen is unknown. No base quality information exists; no much larger clone differs at one position.

The label giving this sample's time point can be read as: cycle 1 day 1 (C1D1), immediately before nivolumab initiation. Every trial patient had relapsed following autologous stem cell transplantation, and prior brentuximab vedotin exposure was what differed among cohorts A, B and C. The trial cohort was composed of 55 to 65 patients with relapsed/refractory classical Hodgkin lymphoma, for whom complete response, partial response or progressive disease was recorded as best overall response. In the multi-cohort phase II CheckMate 205 trial, trial patients received single-agent nivolumab. An independent review committee assessed best overall response using the 2007 International Working Group response criteria. Trial PBMCs were collected just before the start of nivolumab (C1D1) and during therapy at cycle 2 day 1 and cycle 4 day 1. Peripheral blood was collected in 8 mL Vacutainer Cell Preparation Tubes, from which PBMCs were isolated by centrifugation and then cryopreserved.

Study-level results and caveats: Baseline TCR diversity was reported to be lower in newly diagnosed patients than in healthy donors and to be lower still in relapsed/refractory patients. The study covered only a single clinical trial cohort, and the causes of the repertoire differences, possibly disease activity or prior therapy, were still not defined. A significant rise by C4D1 was seen in CD4+ but not CD8+ TCR diversity (p=0.0027 vs p=0.16), with the rise being most apparent in complete responders (p=0.02). Baseline diversity similar to that of newly diagnosed patients was observed in trial patients achieving complete response, whereas significantly lower diversity was observed in partial responders and progressors. Lower diversity was observed in patients in whom nivolumab was started less than 1 year after ASCT, and these patients were excluded from later analyses so that confounding by immune reconstitution would be avoided.

Genomic DNA was isolated using the Qiagen DNeasy kit from unsorted PBMCs as well as from negatively selected CD4+ and CD8+ fractions. Amplification of TCR beta CDR3 regions was done by immunoSEQ multiplex PCR with primers that anneal to V and J segments. A synthetic immune receptor repertoire was used to minimize amplification bias, and any remaining bias was removed computationally after sequencing. The paper's data handling went like this. Repertoire diversity was quantified as the Shannon entropy index using custom Python scripts. Unsorted, CD4+ and CD8+ repertoires were analyzed separately, except for combined analyses in which CD4+ and CD8+ sequences were merged in silico. Clonal expansion was defined as at least a 2-fold frequency increase after treatment relative to C1D1, with a pseudocount of 0.5 for undetected baseline clones. Singleton clones were defined as clones with 0 or 1 copy at C1D1, and non-singleton clones were defined as clones with 2 or more copies. By matching protein sequences in sorted samples from the same patient, clones expanded in unsorted samples were annotated as CD4+, CD8+ or unknown. Wilcoxon tests on paired samples were used to test changes in diversity from C1D1 to C4D1. Entries here come from immuneACCESS through TCRdb and include only in-frame sequences with V and J called. Some clones fail to appear in such tables; in the studies checked, an unresolved V gene covers under half of the shortfall, and the cause of the remainder is unknown. From that table come the V and J calls and clone size; the DNA was used to work out D and trimming. In this sample the table shows tens of thousands of clones, around 85% of which occur a single time. The ten largest clones take up around 17% of the sample.

Trimming at the junction amounts to 2 bases on V and 4 bases on J, and the germline ends lie 11 bases apart. The CDR3 contains 14 residues, cysteine and phenylalanine counted. The sequence is cut down to CDR3 DNA, 42 bases in frame from base 1. According to the germline V gene, CDR1 reads MNHNS and CDR2 reads SASEGT. The sequencing here drew on peripheral blood mononuclear cells (PBMCs), taken at baseline. Recombination joined TRBV6-1 with TRBJ1-1; no D gene call is confident. This receptor was identified in a human donor with classical Hodgkin lymphoma. The CDR3 loop reads CASSELGTVTEAFF. The sequenced DNA: TGTGCCAGCAGTGAATTGGGCACAGTCACTGAAGCTTTCTTT.